This record concerns one TCR beta chain sequence. Antigen unknown. This entry comes from a study of cytomegalovirus exposure and HLA in healthy donors. Broader study findings: An analysis done earlier found most TCR beta V segments productive about 87% or about 30% of the time.

Researchers ran the PCR with 60 Vbeta and 13 Jbeta primers. Assay used: immunoSEQ multiplex PCR; TCRdb lists only in-frame clones, some missing. The sample consists of about 130,000 clones, 60% to 80% of them appearing once. CDR1 is SNHLY and CDR2 is FYNNEI in the germline V gene. V lost 6 bases, J lost 2 bases, and 9 bases stayed unmatched. The CDR3 is 15 amino acids. V and J are TRBV2 and TRBJ2-7; 8 nucleotides align to TRBD1. The sample comprised PBMCs. The TCR sequence derives from a female donor in good health and CMV-seronegative. The CDR3 reads CASSPPSGGAYEQYF. CDR3 nucleotide sequence: TGTGCCAGCAGCCCCCCCTCAGGGGGCGCCTACGAGCAGTACTTC. The full variable domain, rest sourced from reference TRBV2 and TRBJ2-7, is EPEVTQTPSHQVTQMGQEVILRCVPISNHLYFYWYRQILGQKVEFLVSFYNNEISEKSEIFDDQFSVERPDGSNFTLKIRSTKLEDSAMYFCASSPPSGGAYEQYFGPGTRLTVT.